These 5 T cell receptor beta chains came from one sample sequenced in a study of blood T cells in healthy people across ages. The authors ran a second PCR of roughly 6 to 12 cycles using a sample-barcoded 5' primer and a J-beta primer mix. TCRdb analysed the 5' RACE reads with MiXCR anew, one entry per CDR3 protein. The sample yields over 500,000 distinct CDR3 sequences, about 27% seen once. Separately, the same data were catalogued under a study of T cells of mothers and their children.

What was sequenced was blood. Every receptor here comes from a boy between 2 and 10 years old in good health.

The chain uses TRBV9 and TRBJ2-2; 8 bases fit TRBD1. The CDR3 runs to 17 residues. V was clipped by 0 bases and J by 3 bases; unmatched bases: 7. Per the germline V gene, CDR1 is SGDLS and CDR2 is YYNGEE. As DNA, the CDR3 is TGTGCCAGCAGCGTAGCAGGCAGGGGGCCGGACACCGGGGAGCTGTTTTTT. This encodes CASSVAGRGPDTGELFF.

The rearrangement uses TRBV12-3 or TRBV12-4 and TRBJ2-1, with 7 bases identical to TRBD2. This CDR3 contains 14 residues. J lost 6 bases, V lost 3 bases, and 5 bases had no gene match. The CDR3, as DNA: TGTGCCAGCAGTTTCTCGGCTAGCGGCAATGAGCAGTTCTTC. This gives the protein CASSFSASGNEQFF.

V usage is TRBV6-2 or TRBV6-3 and J usage is TRBJ1-1, with unresolved D. Germline CDR1 MNHEY, CDR2 SVGEGT. The germline V and J ends were trimmed by 0 bases and 5 bases, with 16 bases remaining between them. The CDR3 is 16 residues long. The CDR3 here is CASSYSREAQGTEAFF. The CDR3 DNA sequence: TGTGCCAGCAGTTACTCGAGGGAGGCCCAAGGAACTGAAGCTTTCTTT.

This clonotype has only a few counts. The DNA of the CDR3 is TGTGCCAGCAGTGCCCGACAGGGGATCCCCACAAGTGAGCAGTTCTTC. Translated: CASSARQGIPTSEQFF. The chain uses TRBV12-3 or TRBV12-4 and TRBJ2-5; 8 nucleotides agree with TRBD1. The J call could be wrong; TRBJ2-1 is a better fit for the DNA end. The CDR3 runs 16 residues.

The V and J genes are TRBV7-4 and TRBJ2-5; 10 bases fit TRBD1. The J call may be incorrect, as the DNA end agrees better with TRBJ2-7. The CDR3 is 16 residues long. Germline V gene lookup returns CDR1 SGHVT and CDR2 SQSDAQ. The CDR3 loop reads CASSPPPGQGLYEQYF. The CDR3 DNA reads TGTGCCAGCAGCCCCCCTCCGGGACAGGGGCTCTACGAGCAGTACTTC.